This T cell receptor beta chain was obtained from a study of CD8 T cells in Susac syndrome. The CDR3 is 15 amino acids. V shed 3 bases and J shed 3 bases, with 14 bases lying between them. CDR1 LNHDA and CDR2 SQIVND come from the germline V gene (reference sequence). About 0.5 to 1 ug RNA was reverse transcribed with random hexamers. Coverage of TCR beta CDR3 amplification by immunoSEQ multiplex PCR extended to 54 Vbeta and 13 Jbeta. MiXCR, applied by TCRdb to the immunoSEQ multiplex PCR reads, yields one record per CDR3 protein. The repertoire holds some 52,000 distinct CDR3 sequences, roughly 93% seen once, with roughly 0.5% in the top ten.

V is TRBV19 and J is TRBJ1-1; no definite D call. This TCR was recovered from a human donor with multiple sclerosis. Input material: CD8+ T cells from PBMCs. The CDR3 DNA sequence: TGTGCCAGTAGTATGAGGCGGGAGAGGGACACTGAAGCTTTCTTT. Protein product: CASSMRRERDTEAFF.